This TCR beta chain was found in a study of shared clonotypes between healthy human individuals. This was a deep-level run. Only in-frame clones appear in the TCRdb table, and some are missing; sequencing was by immunoSEQ multiplex PCR. The sample comprises around 1,000,000 clones, about 72% of which are singletons, and 0.89% rests with the top ten. CDR1 and CDR2 from the germline V gene are MNHEY and SMNVEV (reference sequence). The CDR3 length is 15 residues. Trimming took 3 bases from V and 4 from J; bases not matched to a gene: 5. Findings and limits, study-wide: In a few donors, around 4.5% of naive CD4 clonotypes appeared in common. When compared with the clonotypes that were shared by all four sorted-subset donors, the non-shared clonotypes turned out to have lower generation probabilities.

Regarding this clone: Its specificity is not known. Other DNA sequences in the same sample also yield this CDR3.

This chain connects TRBV27 to TRBJ2-1; TRBD2 aligns across 8 bases. Sequencing used memory CD4+ T cells from PBMCs. Indicated subset: CD45RA-negative fraction. This receptor was identified in a man aged 18 to 30 in good health. Some clones in this sample may be carry-over from other donors' samples. The CDR3, as DNA: TGTGCCAGCAGTTTCGACGGGAGGGGTTACAATGAGCAGTTCTTC. It specifies CASSFDGRGYNEQFF.